This TCR beta chain was captured in a study of cytomegalovirus exposure and HLA in healthy donors (dated by TCRdb to the late 2010s). Context from the whole study: An earlier analysis of under 600 of the donors reported 276 Gb of sequence data and roughly 110 million unique TCR beta sequences from roughly 180 million T cells. The number of donors typed differed by locus, with about 620-630 for A, B, C, DRB1 and DQB1, around 500 for DQA1, 606 for DPA1, and about 450 for DPB1. To decide whether each TCR beta V gene segment behaved as functional or pseudogenic, an earlier analysis of 587 of the donors relied on high-throughput TCR beta sequencing. High-throughput TCR immunosequencing, statistical association of individual TCRs with disease status, and machine learning were combined to predict cytomegalovirus infection status. The study aimed to test whether signatures of past pathogen exposure could be identified by cataloging public T cell receptors. In a later analysis, previously published TCR beta repertoires from 670 or so donors were re-analyzed and high-resolution HLA genotyping was added so that TCR occurrence patterns could be studied. In a later genetic analysis, genome-wide SNP genotypes for about three fifths of the roughly 670 donors were used, and that subset was treated as a discovery cohort. Class I and class II HLA loci were covered by the typing at four-digit resolution. Roughly five DR-DQ haplotypes were handled as single units for association and clustering, since linkage in the cohort was strong. A separate validation cohort of roughly 130 different subjects was used in addition to the roughly 720-subject first cohort. All discovery cohort repertoires had been generated using a single sequencing platform. On average, 235,054 unique TCR beta nucleotide sequences were sequenced per donor among more than 350 genotyped donors of the cohort, with around 19% of those sequences being non-productive. The study profiled the T cell repertoires of 500 to 800 subjects by immunosequencing and related them to cytomegalovirus serostatus. The later analysis used no new phenotypic data to find candidate immune exposures, relying instead on TCR beta sequences and their occurrence across donors. Alongside the repertoire data, information on donor age, sex, ethnicity and CMV serostatus was compiled. An early release covering more than 500 HLA-typed donors comprised approximately 300 gigabases of sequencing data and roughly 85 million unique TCR sequences. Among the approximately 430 genotyped donors, around 79% belonged to the genetic ancestry cluster associated with self-reported Caucasian donors.

The cohort comprised 670 or so healthy bone marrow donors. At the time of sampling, all cohort members were nominally healthy, though unrecorded immune exposures were likely present. The donor was CMV seronegative and was included in the group of a few hundred seronegative cohort members. Every donor gave a peripheral blood sample, and the peripheral blood mononuclear cells from that sample were used for TCR beta sequencing. Genomic DNA extraction from the blood cell samples was performed with the Qiagen DNeasy Blood Extraction Kit. Library preparation used the immunoSEQ multiplex PCR assay. A mixture of 60 forward primers for TCR Vbeta segments and 13 reverse primers for TCR Jbeta segments was used in the multiplex PCR. The CDR3 region of rearranged TCR beta genes was amplified from genomic DNA by a multiplex PCR assay. Amplified TCR beta libraries were sequenced as 87-base-pair reads on the Illumina HiSeq System. In the paper's pipeline: A later analysis counted about 76 million unique TCR beta chains across the roughly 700 repertoires, and 10 million to 11 million of these chains were shared by at least two donors. A nearest-neighbor algorithm error-corrected the raw reads and collapsed the reads into unique sequences, merging closely related sequences to remove PCR and sequencing errors. CDR3 sequences were aligned to IMGT reference sequences to assign V, D and J gene segments. Each retained sequence needed at least a six-nucleotide match to both a V gene segment and a J gene segment. A rearrangement was called productive if the CDR3 had no stop codons and remained in frame with V and J, and every other rearrangement was called non-productive. CDR3 was defined by IMGT convention, running from the second conserved V-encoded cysteine to the conserved J-encoded phenylalanine. Sequences without an unambiguous match to a single V gene segment were excluded from the earlier analysis of approximately 600 of the donors. An earlier analysis of around 600 of the donors classified V segments as functional when productive rearrangements were above 56.7% and as segregating when the standard deviation between donors was above 5%. To diagnose cytomegalovirus status from the catalog of TCR beta chain sequences, a statistical classification framework was built. In a later analysis, V and J genes were assigned by comparing TCR nucleotide sequences against IMGT/GENE-DB human TR gene sequences. Using the TCRdist pipeline, a later analysis assigned CDR3 sequences along with most-parsimonious VDJ recombination scenarios. A later analysis defined each TCR beta chain by its CDR3 amino acid sequence plus V-gene family, and excluded reads lacking a unique V-gene family. A later analysis removed several hundred highly shared, low-generation-probability nucleotide sequences to deal with suspected cross-contamination and a sequencing artifact. In a later analysis, a clonal expansion index was calculated for each public chain from normalized within-repertoire ranks of inferred template counts. Generation probabilities in a later analysis came from a VDJ recombination model fitted to out-of-frame rearrangements, and those results were checked against IGoR. In a later analysis, hypergeometric tests were used to score TCR-TCR, TCR-HLA and TCR-CMV co-occurrence, with a repertoire-size bias correction applied to TCR pairs. To estimate false discovery rates, a later analysis permuted the HLA or CMV assignments 20 times. In a later analysis, co-occurring TCRs were grouped using DBSCAN, and TCRdist sequence similarity was added for clustering within HLA-allele-positive subsets. Repertoires with fewer than 30,000 or more than 120,000 public chains were left out of co-occurrence clustering, as were about 5 repertoires with anomalous nucleotide sharing. Held by TCRdb, this immuneACCESS table contains in-frame sequences only and omits some clones. Under half of the omission traces to an unresolved V gene where checked; the cause of the rest is unknown. That table gives V, J and clone size, and the DNA gave D and trimming. Here the sample has around 100,000 clones; approximately 80% occur a single time. The ten top clones hold about 2.7% of the sample.

Trimming leaves V shorter by 5 bases and J shorter by 2 bases, with the junction holding 4 bases beyond the gene matches. Including cysteine and phenylalanine, the CDR3 has 16 amino acids. Only the CDR3 region is kept as DNA, spanning 48 bases read in frame from base 1. CDR1 and CDR2 are drawn from the germline V gene: SGHTA, FQGNSA. Here is what the overall study found, with its caveats: A cluster of highly shared sequence variants was judged likely to be a technical artifact of the sequencing pipeline. Because some donors lacked HLA typing at each locus, the association tests relied only on the typed subset. In a later analysis, HLA-associated TCR beta chains showed more clonal expansion and lower generation probabilities than non-associated chains that were equally common. The earlier analysis of 587 of the donors excluded about 16 rarely observed V segments, including chromosome 9 orphons, because counts were too low. Specific HLA alleles were associated with 15,000 to 20,000 TCR beta sequences at a false discovery rate of 0.05 in a later analysis. In a later analysis, TCR association rates were found to vary across HLA loci, with the most associated TCRs seen for DRB1 alleles and the fewest for HLA-C alleles. The study listed over 150 TCR beta chains as associated with cytomegalovirus. A further reported finding was that TCR beta sequences accurately predicted the HLA-A and HLA-B alleles for most subjects in the first cohort. The presence/absence analyses assumed that sequencing depth was roughly uniform across donors, and that assumption may not be true. In a later genetic analysis, a missense DCLRE1C variant was associated with V-gene and J-gene trimming of TCR beta chains, and the association was replicated in an independent cohort. A later analysis found that most CMV-associated TCR beta chains appeared HLA-restricted, with HLA associations seemingly driven largely by CMV exposure. Across donors, most TCR sequences were observed very rarely, whereas some public TCRs were present in many individuals. When HLA alleles, especially DR and DQ, strongly co-occurred, attributing TCR associations to individual alleles was difficult. In vitro tests confirmed that a few of the cytomegalovirus-associated TCR beta chains recognize cytomegalovirus antigens. The classifier was reported to diagnose cytomegalovirus status with high specificity and sensitivity in both the original cohort and the validation cohort. According to a later analysis, parvovirus B19, influenza, CMV and Epstein-Barr virus appeared linked to several top co-occurrence clusters. Because the 87-base-pair reads could not distinguish some IMGT-functional V segments, including TRBV6-2 and TRBV6-3, those segments were excluded. Only TCR beta chains were sequenced in this cohort, and the absence of alpha or paired-chain data limited detectable features. Broadly in line with IMGT annotations, most TCR beta V segments showed up in productive rearrangements about 87% or about 30% of the time in an earlier analysis of approximately 600 of the donors. A later genetic analysis reported fewer N-insertions in productive TCRs among donors in an Asian-associated ancestry cluster than the roughly 650-donor mean. Correlated functional status among segregating V segments might be attributable to linkage disequilibrium, but an unknown experimental factor could not be ruled out. According to the authors, the approach could potentially be generalized to other disease states and immunological phenotypes. Immune exposure information for the cohort was limited to CMV serostatus.

Regarding this clone: The antigen it recognizes is unknown. Base qualities are not at hand, and no much larger clone is one base apart.

This receptor chain uses TRBV7-2 and TRBJ2-5; 14 junctional bases match TRBD2. The sample was PBMCs. This clonotype was obtained from a woman between 18 and 30 years old in good health and CMV-seronegative. The CDR3 protein: CASSPTSGGGQETQYF. The DNA reads as follows: TGTGCCAGCAGCCCGACTAGCGGGGGGGGGCAAGAGACCCAGTACTTC.